These 15 T cell receptor beta chains were all obtained from the same sample, sequenced in a study of cytomegalovirus exposure and HLA in healthy donors. Primers included in the PCR were 60 Vbeta and 13 Jbeta primers. Measured with immunoSEQ multiplex PCR; TCRdb has only the in-frame clones, and not every one. The sample shows about 130,000 clones, around 83% of them seen only once. The specimen was PBMCs. The receptor set was obtained from a girl aged 2 to 9 in good health and CMV-seronegative.

In nucleotides, the CDR3 is TGTGCCAGCAGCAGGCGGACAGGGATGGCTGAAGCTTTCTTT. Translated, it gives CASSRRTGMAEAFF. The V and J genes are TRBV14 and TRBJ1-1; 8 nucleotides agree with TRBD1. V shed 5 bases and J 6 bases; nucleotides not matched to a gene: 8. The CDR3 covers 14 residues. The germline gives CDR1 SGHDN, CDR2 FVKESK.

The count of this clone is one. V gene TRBV2 combines with J gene TRBJ1-5; TRBD1 might be the D (6 bases). V was cut by 6 bases and J by 3 bases, with 9 bases left in between. This CDR3 is built from 13 residues. Germline V gives CDR1 SNHLY, CDR2 FYNNEI. In nucleotides, the CDR3 is TGTGCCAGCAGAGCAGGGGTCAATCAGCCCCAGCATTTT. This sequence encodes CASRAGVNQPQHF.

J is TRBJ2-2 and V is TRBV27; D is possibly TRBD2 (5 bases). The CDR3 spans 14 residues. Germline assignment: CDR1 MNHEY and CDR2 SMNVEV (reference sequence). V lost 5 bases, J lost 5 bases, and 12 bases lay in between. CDR3 sequence reads: CASSRTPGTGELFF. The CDR3 DNA is TGTGCCAGCAGTCGGACCCCGGGGACCGGGGAGCTGTTTTTT.

V is TRBV7-2 and J is TRBJ2-2, with a weak D call TRBD1 (6 bases). V lost 7 bases and J lost 6, with 21 bases in between. There are 16 residues in the CDR3. In germline, CDR1 is SGHTA, CDR2 FQGNSA. The CDR3 loop reads CASNIYRADKAGELFF. The CDR3 DNA reads TGTGCCAGCAACATTTACAGGGCGGATAAAGCCGGGGAGCTGTTTTTT.

The table lists this clone with a few counts. V gene TRBV19 combines with J gene TRBJ2-4; a possible D gene is TRBD1 (5 bases). Germline CDR1 reads LNHDA; CDR2 reads SQIVND (reference sequence). Trimming stripped 4 bases from V and 1 base from J, with 14 bases between. The CDR3 runs to 16 residues. DNA for the CDR3: TGTGCCAGTAGTAGCACAGGATCGCCGGCCAAAAACATTCAGTACTTC. The encoded protein is CASSSTGSPAKNIQYF.

The V call is TRBV28, the J call TRBJ2-7; 9 bases line up with TRBD2. The V segment lost 2 bases and the J segment 0 bases; nucleotides outside the gene matches: 5. Germline-derived CDR1 and CDR2 are MDHEN and SYDVKM. CDR3 length equals 16 residues. CDR3 coding DNA: TGTGCCAGCAGTTTAATCTGGCGGGAGGGCTCCTACGAGCAGTACTTC. This translates into CASSLIWREGSYEQYF.

This chain joins TRBV29-1 and TRBJ2-1; TRBD1 is a possible D gene (6 bases). The V gene lost 6 bases and the J gene lost 2 bases, with 8 bases spanning the gap. Per the germline V gene, CDR1 is SQVTM and CDR2 is ANQGSEA. The CDR3 length is 12 residues. CDR3 loop: CSVRTAYNEQFF. In nucleotides, the CDR3 is TGCAGCGTGAGGACAGCCTACAATGAGCAGTTCTTC.

The CDR3 sequence: CATSGQLRGFGDTEAFF. CDR3 bases: TGTGCCACCAGCGGCCAACTCAGGGGGTTTGGAGACACTGAAGCTTTCTTT. The rearrangement uses TRBV15 and TRBJ1-1; 7 bases are a match to TRBD1. The CDR3 consists of 17 residues. J gave up 3 bases and V 5 bases, and 15 bases lay outside the gene matches. CDR1 LNHNV and CDR2 YYDKDF come from the germline V gene (reference sequence).

The table lists this clone with a count of one. This CDR3 is also generated by other DNA sequences in the sample. This chain links TRBV28 with TRBJ2-1; 8 nucleotides line up with TRBD2. The germline gives CDR1 MDHEN, CDR2 SYDVKM. The CDR3 has 14 amino acids. Germline trimming cut 2 bases from V and 4 bases from J; bases unmatched to any gene: 1. The CDR3 here is CASSLLAGYNEQFF. The CDR3 DNA sequence: TGTGCCAGCAGTTTACTAGCGGGTTACAATGAGCAGTTCTTC.

The gene calls are TRBV7-6 and TRBJ2-5; maybe TRBD1 (5 bases). CDR1 is SGHVS and CDR2 is FNYEAQ in the germline V gene. The V and J ends lost 4 bases and 5 bases respectively, with 11 bases between them. CDR3 length equals 13 residues. This CDR3 is CASSWGPGETQYF. CDR3 coding DNA: TGTGCCAGCAGCTGGGGCCCGGGCGAGACCCAGTACTTC.

V and J are TRBV13 and TRBJ2-7; D call uncertain. The germline V and J ends were trimmed by 0 bases and 3 bases, with 9 bases remaining between them. CDR3 length equals 14 residues. CDR1 is PRHDT, CDR2 FYEKMQ, per germline (reference sequence). CDR3 DNA sequence: TGTGCCAGCAGCTTAGGCCACAGAAACTACGAGCAGTACTTC. Amino acids: CASSLGHRNYEQYF.

The gene calls are TRBV28 and TRBJ2-7, with D possibly being TRBD2 (5 bases). Between the trimmed V and J ends, which lost 9 bases and 3 bases, there was a span of 18 bases. Germline V gives CDR1 MDHEN, CDR2 SYDVKM. The CDR3 runs 14 residues. CDR3 in DNA: TGTGCCAGTGCTAAACTAGAGAATCACTACGAGCAGTACTTC. This encodes CASAKLENHYEQYF.

CDR3 sequence (DNA): TGTGCCAGCAGCCAAGATGATCGGGGTACTGAAGCTTTCTTT. Encoded protein: CASSQDDRGTEAFF. The genes are TRBV4-2 and TRBJ1-1; D not resolved. The CDR3 sequence is 14 residues long. V lost 0 bases and J 5 bases, leaving 10 bases between the germline ends. Germline V gene data show CDR1 as LGHNA and CDR2 as YNFKEQ.

The chain employs TRBV4-2 and TRBJ2-5; TRBD1 agrees at 9 bases. The J call may be incorrect, as the DNA end agrees better with TRBJ2-7. This CDR3 has 14 residues. Per the germline V gene, CDR1 is LGHNA and CDR2 is YNFKEQ. The CDR3 here is CASSQDLDRGEQYF. The DNA of the CDR3 is TGTGCCAGCAGCCAAGACCTGGACAGGGGCGAGCAGTACTTC.

V is TRBV2 and J is TRBJ1-6, with D tentatively TRBD1 (6 bases). Germline V gives CDR1 SNHLY, CDR2 FYNNEI. V was shortened by 2 bases and J by 4 bases, with 18 bases between the two germline ends. The CDR3 extends over 18 amino acids. The DNA for the CDR3 is TGTGCCAGCAGTGAATCGCCCGGCGGGGGCAGTTATAATTCACCCCTCCACTTT. This gives the protein CASSESPGGGSYNSPLHF. The variable domain in full, with the rest retrieved from reference TRBV2 and TRBJ1-6, is EPEVTQTPSHQVTQMGQEVILRCVPISNHLYFYWYRQILGQKVEFLVSFYNNEISEKSEIFDDQFSVERPDGSNFTLKIRSTKLEDSAMYFCASSESPGGGSYNSPLHFGNGTRLTVT.